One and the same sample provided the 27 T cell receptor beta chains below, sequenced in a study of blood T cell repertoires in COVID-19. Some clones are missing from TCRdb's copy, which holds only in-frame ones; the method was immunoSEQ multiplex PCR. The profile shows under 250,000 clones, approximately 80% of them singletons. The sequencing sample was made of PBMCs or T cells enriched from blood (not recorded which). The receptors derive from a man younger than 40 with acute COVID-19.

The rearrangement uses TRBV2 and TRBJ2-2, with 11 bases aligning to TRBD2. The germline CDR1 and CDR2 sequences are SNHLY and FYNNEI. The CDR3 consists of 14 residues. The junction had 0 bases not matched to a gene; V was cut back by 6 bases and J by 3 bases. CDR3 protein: CASRGLADTGELFF. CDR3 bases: TGTGCCAGCAGGGGACTAGCGGACACCGGGGAGCTGTTTTTT.

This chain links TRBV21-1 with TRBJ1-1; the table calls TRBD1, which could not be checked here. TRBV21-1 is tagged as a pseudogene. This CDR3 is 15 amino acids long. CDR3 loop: CASSKEEQGNTEAFF. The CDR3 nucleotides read TGTGCCAGCAGCAAAGAAGAACAGGGGAACACTGAAGCTTTCTTT.

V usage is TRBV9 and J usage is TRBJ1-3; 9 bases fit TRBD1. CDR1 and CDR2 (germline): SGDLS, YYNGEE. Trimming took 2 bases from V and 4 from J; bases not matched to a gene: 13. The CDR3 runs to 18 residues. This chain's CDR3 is CASSVWDRAFSAGNTIYF. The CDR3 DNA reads TGTGCCAGCAGCGTGTGGGACAGGGCCTTTTCTGCCGGAAACACCATATATTTT.

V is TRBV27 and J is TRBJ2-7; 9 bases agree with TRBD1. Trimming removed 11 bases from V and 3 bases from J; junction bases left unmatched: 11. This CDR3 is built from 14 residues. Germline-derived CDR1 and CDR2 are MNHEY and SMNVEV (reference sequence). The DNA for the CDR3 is TGTGCCGGGGCTGAGGACAGGGGTAACTACGAGCAGTACTTC. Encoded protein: CAGAEDRGNYEQYF.

CDR3 DNA: TGTGCCAGCAGGCGCGGGGGGGCTGATGAAAAACTGTTTTTT. Translated: CASRRGGADEKLFF. The chain recombines TRBV28 with TRBJ1-4; D may be TRBD1 (6 bases). Trimming took off 6 bases at V and 6 bases at J, with 14 bases between the two ends. This CDR3 is built from 14 residues. Germline V lookup: CDR1 MDHEN, CDR2 SYDVKM.

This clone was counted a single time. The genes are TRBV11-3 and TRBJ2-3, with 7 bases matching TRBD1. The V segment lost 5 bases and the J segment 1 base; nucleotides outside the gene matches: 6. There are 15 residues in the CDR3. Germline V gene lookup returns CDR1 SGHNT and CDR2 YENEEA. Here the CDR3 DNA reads TGTGCCAGCAGCCTGTCAGGGGGTGGCACAGATACGCAGTATTTT. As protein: CASSLSGGGTDTQYF.

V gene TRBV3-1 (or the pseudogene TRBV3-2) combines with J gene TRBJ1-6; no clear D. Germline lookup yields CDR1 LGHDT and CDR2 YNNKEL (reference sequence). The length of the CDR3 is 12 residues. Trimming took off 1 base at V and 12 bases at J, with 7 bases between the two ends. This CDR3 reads CASSQVRGPLHF. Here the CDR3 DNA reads TGTGCCAGCAGCCAAGTACGGGGACCCCTCCACTTT.

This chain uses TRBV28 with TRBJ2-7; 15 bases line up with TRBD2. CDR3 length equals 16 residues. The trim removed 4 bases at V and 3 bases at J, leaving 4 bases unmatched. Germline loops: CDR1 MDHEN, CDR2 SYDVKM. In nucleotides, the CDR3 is TGTGCCAGCAGTTCTCGGACTAGCGGGGGGGTCTACGAGCAGTACTTC. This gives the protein CASSSRTSGGVYEQYF.

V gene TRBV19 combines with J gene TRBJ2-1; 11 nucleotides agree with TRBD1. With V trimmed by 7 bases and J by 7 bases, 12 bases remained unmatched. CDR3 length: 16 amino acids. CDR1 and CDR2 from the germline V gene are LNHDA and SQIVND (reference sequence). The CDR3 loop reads CASKPLGTGGKNEQFF. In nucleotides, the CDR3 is TGTGCCAGTAAACCTTTGGGGACAGGGGGAAAGAATGAGCAGTTCTTC.

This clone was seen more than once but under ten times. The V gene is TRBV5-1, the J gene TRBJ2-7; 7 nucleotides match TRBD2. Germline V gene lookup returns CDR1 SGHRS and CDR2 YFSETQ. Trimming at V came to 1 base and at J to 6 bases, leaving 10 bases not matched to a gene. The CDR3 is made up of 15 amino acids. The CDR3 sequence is CASSLSVQGGGEQYF. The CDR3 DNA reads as TGCGCCAGCAGCTTGTCAGTGCAAGGCGGGGGCGAGCAGTACTTC.

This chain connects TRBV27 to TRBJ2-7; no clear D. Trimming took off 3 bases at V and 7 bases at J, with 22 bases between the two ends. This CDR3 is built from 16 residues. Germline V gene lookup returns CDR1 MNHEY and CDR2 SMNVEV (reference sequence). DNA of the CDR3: TGTGCCAGCAGTTTTTATCCCAACCCGTCTATGTGGGAGCAGTACTTC. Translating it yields CASSFYPNPSMWEQYF.

CDR3 DNA sequence: TGTGCCACCAGCAGAGACCAGGAGGGCCCAGGTGAGCAGTTCTTC. Translated: CATSRDQEGPGEQFF. The chain carries TRBV15 and TRBJ2-1; D possibly corresponds to TRBD2 (6 bases). Trimming took off 0 bases at V and 9 bases at J, with 15 bases between the two ends. Germline CDR1 LNHNV, CDR2 YYDKDF (reference sequence). The CDR3 totals 15 residues.

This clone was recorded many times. The CDR3 loop reads CASSRGLTSYEQYF. Written as DNA, the CDR3 is TGTGCCAGCAGCCGCGGACTGACCTCCTACGAGCAGTACTTC. The gene calls are TRBV3-1 (or the pseudogene TRBV3-2) and TRBJ2-7; tentatively, D is TRBD2 (5 bases). Trimming stripped 4 bases from V and 0 bases from J, with 10 bases between. Germline CDR1 LGHDT, CDR2 YNNKEL (reference sequence). The CDR3 has 14 amino acids.

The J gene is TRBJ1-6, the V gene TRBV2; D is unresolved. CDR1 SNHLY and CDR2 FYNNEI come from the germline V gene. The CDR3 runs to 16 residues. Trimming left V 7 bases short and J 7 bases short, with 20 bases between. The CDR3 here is CASMESRESRNSPLHF. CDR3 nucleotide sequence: TGTGCCAGCATGGAGTCCCGAGAATCTAGAAATTCACCCCTCCACTTT.

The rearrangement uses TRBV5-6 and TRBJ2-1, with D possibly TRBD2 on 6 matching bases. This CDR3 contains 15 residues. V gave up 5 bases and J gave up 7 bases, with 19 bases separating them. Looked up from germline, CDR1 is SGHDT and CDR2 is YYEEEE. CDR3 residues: CASSGGTRVWNEQFF. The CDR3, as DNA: TGTGCCAGCAGTGGGGGGACGAGGGTTTGGAATGAGCAGTTCTTC.

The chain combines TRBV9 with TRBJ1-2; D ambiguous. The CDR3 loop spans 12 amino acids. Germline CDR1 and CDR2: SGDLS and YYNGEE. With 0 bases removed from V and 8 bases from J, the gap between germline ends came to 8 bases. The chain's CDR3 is CASSVDTYGYTF. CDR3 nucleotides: TGTGCCAGCAGCGTAGATACATACGGCTACACCTTC.

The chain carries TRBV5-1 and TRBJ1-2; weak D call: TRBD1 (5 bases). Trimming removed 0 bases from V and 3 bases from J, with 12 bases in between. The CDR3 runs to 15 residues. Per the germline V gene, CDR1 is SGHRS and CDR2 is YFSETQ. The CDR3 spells CASSLGAGNHYGYTF. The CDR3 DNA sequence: TGCGCCAGCAGCTTGGGGGCAGGGAACCACTATGGCTACACCTTC.

The CDR3 DNA reads TGTGCCAGTAGTAAGATCGGACAACCCTATGGCTACACCTTC. Its protein is CASSKIGQPYGYTF. The chain uses TRBV19 and TRBJ1-2; D is possibly TRBD1 (5 bases). CDR1 is LNHDA, CDR2 SQIVND, per germline (reference sequence). Trimming removed 4 bases at V and 4 bases at J, with 13 bases between. The CDR3 loop spans 14 amino acids.

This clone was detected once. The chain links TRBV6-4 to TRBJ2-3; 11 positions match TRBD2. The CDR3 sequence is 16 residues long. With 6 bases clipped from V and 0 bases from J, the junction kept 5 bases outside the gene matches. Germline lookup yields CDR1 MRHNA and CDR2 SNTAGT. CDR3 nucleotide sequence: TGTGCCAGCAGGACGACTAGCGGGGCCAGCACAGATACGCAGTATTTT. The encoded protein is CASRTTSGASTDTQYF.

Here the CDR3 DNA reads TGCGCCAGCAGCGACTACCCCTTGGACAGGTCCTACGAGCAGTACTTC. Its protein is CASSDYPLDRSYEQYF. J is TRBJ2-7 and V is TRBV5-1, with 7 bases lining up with TRBD1. V shed 4 bases, J shed 1 base, and the junction held 11 bases outside the gene matches. This CDR3 comprises 16 residues. Looked up from germline, CDR1 is SGHRS and CDR2 is YFSETQ.

CDR3 coding DNA: TGTGCCAGCAGCTTAGCGCGTCAGAGGGCTGGAAACACCATATATTTT. It translates to CASSLARQRAGNTIYF. The chain links TRBV7-6 to TRBJ1-3; the D is unclear. Germline V gene lookup returns CDR1 SGHVS and CDR2 FNYEAQ. Trimming stripped 0 bases from V and 2 bases from J, with 11 bases between. This CDR3 comprises 16 residues.

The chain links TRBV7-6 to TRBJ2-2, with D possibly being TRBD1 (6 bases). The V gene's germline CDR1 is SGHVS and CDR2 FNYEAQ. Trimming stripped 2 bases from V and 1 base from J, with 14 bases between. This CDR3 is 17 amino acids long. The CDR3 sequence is CASSLPLTGRNTGELFF. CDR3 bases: TGTGCCAGCAGCTTACCCCTTACAGGGAGGAACACCGGGGAGCTGTTTTTT.

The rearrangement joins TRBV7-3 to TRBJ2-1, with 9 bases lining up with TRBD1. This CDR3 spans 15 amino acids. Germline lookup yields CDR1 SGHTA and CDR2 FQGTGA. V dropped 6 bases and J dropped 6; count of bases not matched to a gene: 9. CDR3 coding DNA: TGTGCCAGCAGAGAAGGGGACAGGGAGGGCAATGAGCAGTTCTTC. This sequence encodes CASREGDREGNEQFF.

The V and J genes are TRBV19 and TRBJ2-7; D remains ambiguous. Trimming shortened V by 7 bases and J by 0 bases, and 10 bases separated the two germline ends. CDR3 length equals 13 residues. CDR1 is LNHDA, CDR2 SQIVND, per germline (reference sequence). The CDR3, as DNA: TGTGCCAGTACCGCTGGCGGCTCCTACGAGCAGTACTTC. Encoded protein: CASTAGGSYEQYF.

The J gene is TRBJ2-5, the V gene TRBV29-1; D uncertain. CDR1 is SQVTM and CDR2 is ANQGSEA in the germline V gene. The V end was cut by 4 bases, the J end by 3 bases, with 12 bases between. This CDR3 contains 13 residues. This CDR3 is CSVGKQSKETQYF. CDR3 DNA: TGCAGCGTTGGCAAACAGTCAAAAGAGACCCAGTACTTC. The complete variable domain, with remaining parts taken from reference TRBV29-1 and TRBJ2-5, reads SAVISQKPSRDICQRGTSLTIQCQVDSQVTMMFWYRQQPGQSLTLIATANQGSEATYESGFVIDKFPISRPNLTFSTLTVSNMSPEDSSIYLCSVGKQSKETQYFGPGTRLLVL.

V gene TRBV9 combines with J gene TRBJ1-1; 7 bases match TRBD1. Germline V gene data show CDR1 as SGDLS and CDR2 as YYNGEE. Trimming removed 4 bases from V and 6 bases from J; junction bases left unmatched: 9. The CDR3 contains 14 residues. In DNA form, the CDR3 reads TGTGCCAGCAGCCCCATTGAGGGGGCGGCTGAAGCTTTCTTT. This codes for CASSPIEGAAEAFF.

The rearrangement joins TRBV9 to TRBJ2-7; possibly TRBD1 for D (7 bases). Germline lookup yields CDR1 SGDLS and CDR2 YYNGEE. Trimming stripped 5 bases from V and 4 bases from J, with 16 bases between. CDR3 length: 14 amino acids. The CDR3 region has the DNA TGTGCCAGCAGTCCCTCCAGGGGGGATTACGAGCAGTACTTC. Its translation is CASSPSRGDYEQYF.